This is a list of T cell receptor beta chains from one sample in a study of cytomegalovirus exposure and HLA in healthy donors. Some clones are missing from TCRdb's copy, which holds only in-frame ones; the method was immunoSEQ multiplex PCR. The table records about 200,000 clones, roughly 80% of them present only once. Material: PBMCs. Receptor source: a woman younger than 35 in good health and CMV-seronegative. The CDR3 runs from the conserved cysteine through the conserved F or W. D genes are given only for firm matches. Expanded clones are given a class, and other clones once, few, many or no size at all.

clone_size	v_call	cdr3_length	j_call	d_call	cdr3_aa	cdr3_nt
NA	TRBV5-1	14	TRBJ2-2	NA	CASSLELNTGELFF	TGCGCCAGCAGCTTGGAACTGAACACCGGGGAGCTGTTTTTT
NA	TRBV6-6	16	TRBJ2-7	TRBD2	CASSYSRLAGVDEQYF	TGTGCCAGCAGTTACTCGAGACTAGCGGGAGTCGACGAGCAGTACTTC
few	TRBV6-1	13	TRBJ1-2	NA	CASTSTRIYGYTF	TGTGCCAGCACCTCAACACGAATCTATGGCTACACCTTC
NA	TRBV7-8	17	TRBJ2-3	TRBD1	CASSLEVTGGGPDTQYF	TGTGCCAGCAGCTTAGAAGTGACAGGGGGGGGCCCAGATACGCAGTATTTT
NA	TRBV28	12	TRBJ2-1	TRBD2	CASRGLVDEQFF	TGTGCCAGCAGAGGACTAGTTGATGAGCAGTTCTTC
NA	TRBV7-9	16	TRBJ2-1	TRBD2	CASSLRSSGAVNEQFF	TGTGCCAGCAGCTTAAGGTCTAGCGGAGCGGTAAATGAGCAGTTCTTC
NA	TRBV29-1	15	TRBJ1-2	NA	CSVEGRYRDDYGYTF	TGCAGCGTTGAAGGCCGTTACAGGGACGACTATGGCTACACCTTC
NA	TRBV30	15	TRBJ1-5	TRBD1	CAWSARDRANQPQHF	TGTGCCTGGAGTGCCCGGGACAGGGCCAATCAGCCCCAGCATTTT
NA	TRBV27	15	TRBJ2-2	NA	CASSLIGARTGELFF	TGTGCCAGCAGTTTAATTGGGGCGCGGACCGGGGAGCTGTTTTTT
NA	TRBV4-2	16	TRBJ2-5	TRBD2	CASSQFLAGRQETQYF	TGTGCCAGCAGCCAGTTCCTAGCGGGCCGCCAAGAGACCCAGTACTTC
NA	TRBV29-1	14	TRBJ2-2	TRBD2	CSVASGSYTGELFF	TGCAGCGTTGCTAGCGGGAGTTACACCGGGGAGCTGTTTTTT
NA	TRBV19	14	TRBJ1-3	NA	CASSIASSGNTIYF	TGTGCCAGTAGTATAGCCAGCTCTGGAAACACCATATATTTT
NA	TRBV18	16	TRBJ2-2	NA	CASSPPPGEGTGELFF	TGTGCCAGCTCACCACCGCCAGGGGAGGGCACCGGGGAGCTGTTTTTT
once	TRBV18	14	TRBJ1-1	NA	CASSPPVRSFEAFF	TGTGCCAGCTCACCTCCAGTGAGGAGCTTTGAAGCTTTCTTT
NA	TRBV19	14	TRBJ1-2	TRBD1	CASTGTGLFYGYTF	TGTGCCAGTACTGGGACAGGCCTTTTCTATGGCTACACCTTC
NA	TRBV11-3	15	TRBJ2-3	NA	CASSSDAASTDTQYF	TGTGCCAGCAGCTCTGACGCGGCTAGCACAGATACGCAGTATTTT
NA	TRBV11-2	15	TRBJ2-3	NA	CASSLDPWEADTQYF	TGTGCCAGCAGCTTAGATCCTTGGGAGGCAGATACGCAGTATTTT
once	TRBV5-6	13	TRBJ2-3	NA	CASSSDFTDTQYF	TGTGCCAGCAGCTCAGACTTCACAGATACGCAGTATTTT
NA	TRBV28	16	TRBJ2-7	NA	CASSSQLRVASYEQYF	TGTGCCAGCAGTTCCCAATTGCGGGTAGCCTCCTACGAGCAGTACTTC
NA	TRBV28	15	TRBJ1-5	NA	CASTQGDISNQPQHF	TGTGCCAGCACCCAAGGGGACATTAGCAATCAGCCCCAGCATTTT
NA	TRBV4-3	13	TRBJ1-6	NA	CASSQDLNSPLHF	TGCGCCAGCAGCCAAGATCTTAATTCACCCCTCCACTTT
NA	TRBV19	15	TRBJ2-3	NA	CASIHHASSTDTQYF	TGTGCCAGTATTCATCATGCGTCGAGCACAGATACGCAGTATTTT
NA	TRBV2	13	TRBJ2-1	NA	CASTDSVLNEQFF	TGTGCCAGCACCGATTCGGTCCTCAATGAGCAGTTCTTC
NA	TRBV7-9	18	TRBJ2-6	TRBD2	CASSLYGTSGPGANVLTF	TGTGCCAGCAGCTTGTATGGGACTAGCGGCCCTGGGGCCAACGTCCTGACTTTC
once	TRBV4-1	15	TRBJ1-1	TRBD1	CASSQVVGGRTEAFF	TGCGCCAGCAGCCAAGTTGTAGGGGGCAGGACTGAAGCTTTCTTT
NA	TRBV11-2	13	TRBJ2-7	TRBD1	CASKLRGSSEQYF	TGTGCCAGCAAACTCAGGGGGAGTAGCGAGCAGTACTTC
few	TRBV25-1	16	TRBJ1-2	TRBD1	CASSEWSSGDSYGYTF	TGTGCCAGCAGTGAATGGTCCTCAGGGGACAGCTATGGCTACACCTTC
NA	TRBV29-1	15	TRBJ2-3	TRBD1	CSVSPPGTGTDTQYF	TGCAGCGTCTCCCCTCCCGGGACAGGCACAGATACGCAGTATTTT
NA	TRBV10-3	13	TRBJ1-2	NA	CAINPDSASGYTF	TGTGCCATCAATCCAGACTCGGCGAGCGGCTACACCTTC
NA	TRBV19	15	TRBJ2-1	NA	CASSLTTVTYNEQFF	TGTGCCAGTAGTCTGACGACAGTCACCTACAATGAGCAGTTCTTC
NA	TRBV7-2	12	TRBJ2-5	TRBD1	CASSLPGGTQYF	TGTGCCAGCAGCCTACCAGGGGGGACCCAGTACTTC
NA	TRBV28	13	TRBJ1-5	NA	CASSLAFNQPQHF	TGTGCCAGCAGTTTGGCTTTCAATCAGCCCCAGCATTTT
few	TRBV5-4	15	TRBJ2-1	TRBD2	CASSWRTSGLNEQFF	TGTGCCAGCAGCTGGCGGACTAGCGGACTAAATGAGCAGTTCTTC
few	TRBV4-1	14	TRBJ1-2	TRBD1	CASSQDDRGSGYTF	TGCGCCAGCAGCCAGGATGACAGGGGGTCCGGCTACACCTTC
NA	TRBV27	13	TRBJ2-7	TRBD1	CASRRTGRHEQYF	TGTGCCAGCAGGCGGACAGGGAGGCACGAGCAGTACTTC
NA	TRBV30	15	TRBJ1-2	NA	CAWSARRRGDYGYTF	TGTGCCTGGAGCGCCCGACGGCGGGGTGACTATGGCTACACCTTC
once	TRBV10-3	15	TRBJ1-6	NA	CAISEAEGYNSPLHF	TGTGCCATCAGTGAGGCGGAGGGCTATAATTCACCCCTCCACTTT